The rows below give T cell receptor beta chains drawn from one sample of a study of shared clonotypes between healthy human individuals. Measured with immunoSEQ multiplex PCR; TCRdb has only the in-frame clones, and not every one. The sample includes some 2,500,000 clones, more than 85% of them seen just once. The sample was naive CD4+ T cells from PBMCs. Receptors originate from a man aged 18 to 30 in good health. Some clones in this sample may be carry-over from other donors' samples. Both conserved end residues are part of each CDR3. A D gene is named only where the DNA matches it firmly. Size tells how often a clone was seen (once, few, many) or the class of an expanded clone, and some rows leave it out.

d_call: .
j_call: TRBJ1-1
v_call: TRBV7-9
cdr3_length: 15
clone_size: .
cdr3_aa: CASSWGGAGNTEAFF
cdr3_nt: TGTGCCAGCAGCTGGGGTGGGGCTGGGAACACTGAAGCTTTCTTT

d_call: .
j_call: TRBJ2-5
v_call: TRBV29-1
cdr3_length: 14
clone_size: .
cdr3_aa: CSVEDWRGLETQYF
cdr3_nt: TGCAGCGTTGAAGATTGGAGGGGGCTGGAGACCCAGTACTTC

d_call: .
j_call: TRBJ1-1
v_call: TRBV5-1
cdr3_length: 15
clone_size: .
cdr3_aa: CASSLTAGMNTEAFF
cdr3_nt: TGCGCCAGCAGCTTGACGGCGGGCATGAACACTGAAGCTTTCTTT

d_call: TRBD1
j_call: TRBJ2-1
v_call: TRBV15
cdr3_length: 13
clone_size: .
cdr3_aa: CATSRAGGNEQFF
cdr3_nt: TGTGCCACCAGCAGAGCAGGGGGCAATGAGCAGTTCTTC

d_call: .
j_call: TRBJ1-4
v_call: TRBV20-1
cdr3_length: 11
clone_size: .
cdr3_aa: CSARRGGKLFF
cdr3_nt: TGCAGTGCTAGGAGGGGCGGGAAACTGTTTTTT

d_call: .
j_call: TRBJ2-5
v_call: TRBV5-1
cdr3_length: 15
clone_size: .
cdr3_aa: CASSLVGNPRETQYF
cdr3_nt: TGCGCCAGCAGCTTGGTGGGAAACCCCCGGGAGACCCAGTACTTC

d_call: .
j_call: TRBJ2-5
v_call: TRBV15
cdr3_length: 13
clone_size: .
cdr3_aa: CATSRGLRETQYF
cdr3_nt: TGTGCCACCAGCAGAGGGCTACGCGAGACCCAGTACTTC

d_call: .
j_call: TRBJ2-3
v_call: TRBV21-1
cdr3_length: 16
clone_size: once
cdr3_aa: CASSRVPSGRTDTQYF
cdr3_nt: TGTGCCAGCAGCCGGGTCCCCAGCGGGAGGACAGATACGCAGTATTTT

d_call: .
j_call: TRBJ2-1
v_call: TRBV28
cdr3_length: 15
clone_size: .
cdr3_aa: CASSFLGERGNEQFF
cdr3_nt: TGTGCCAGCAGTTTCTTGGGGGAGCGCGGCAATGAGCAGTTCTTC

d_call: .
j_call: TRBJ2-7
v_call: TRBV28
cdr3_length: 15
clone_size: .
cdr3_aa: CASSQFGRSPDEQYF
cdr3_nt: TGTGCCAGCAGTCAGTTCGGGCGGAGCCCTGACGAGCAGTACTTC

d_call: TRBD1
j_call: TRBJ1-2
v_call: TRBV2
cdr3_length: 14
clone_size: .
cdr3_aa: CASDRTGTAYGYTF
cdr3_nt: TGTGCCAGCGATCGAACCGGGACAGCCTATGGCTACACCTTC

d_call: TRBD2
j_call: TRBJ2-1
v_call: TRBV28
cdr3_length: 22
clone_size: .
cdr3_aa: CASTPGGVGLAGTPSSYNEQFF
cdr3_nt: TGTGCCAGCACCCCTGGGGGGGTGGGGCTAGCGGGAACCCCGAGCTCCTACAATGAGCAGTTCTTC

d_call: TRBD2
j_call: TRBJ2-7
v_call: TRBV19
cdr3_length: 14
clone_size: .
cdr3_aa: CASSIGREFSSQYF
cdr3_nt: TGTGCCAGTAGTATAGGGCGGGAGTTTTCCTCGCAGTACTTC

d_call: .
j_call: TRBJ1-1
v_call: TRBV28
cdr3_length: 14
clone_size: few
cdr3_aa: CASSLSGGLSEAFF
cdr3_nt: TGTGCCAGCAGTTTATCTGGGGGCCTTTCTGAAGCTTTCTTT

d_call: TRBD1
j_call: TRBJ1-2
v_call: TRBV5-1
cdr3_length: 15
clone_size: .
cdr3_aa: CASSSRTGDPYGYTF
cdr3_nt: TGCGCCAGCAGCTCAAGGACAGGGGACCCCTATGGCTACACCTTC

d_call: .
j_call: TRBJ2-3
v_call: TRBV7-6
cdr3_length: 13
clone_size: .
cdr3_aa: CASSAYPGEAQYF
cdr3_nt: TGTGCCAGCAGCGCCTACCCCGGAGAAGCGCAGTATTTT

d_call: TRBD1
j_call: TRBJ1-1
v_call: TRBV18
cdr3_length: 14
clone_size: .
cdr3_aa: CASSLQGAGAEAFF
cdr3_nt: TGTGCCAGCTCCCTACAGGGGGCTGGCGCTGAAGCTTTCTTT

d_call: .
j_call: TRBJ2-1
v_call: TRBV28
cdr3_length: 18
clone_size: .
cdr3_aa: CASSPLGSLSHSYNEQFF
cdr3_nt: TGTGCCAGCAGCCCACTAGGATCATTATCTCACTCCTACAATGAGCAGTTCTTC

d_call: .
j_call: TRBJ2-5
v_call: TRBV5-4
cdr3_length: 14
clone_size: once
cdr3_aa: CASSIQWTQETQYF
cdr3_nt: TGTGCCAGCAGCATCCAATGGACCCAAGAGACCCAGTACTTC

d_call: .
j_call: TRBJ2-1
v_call: TRBV5-1
cdr3_length: 15
clone_size: .
cdr3_aa: CASSLGPRGINEQFF
cdr3_nt: TGCGCCAGCAGCTTGGGTCCCCGAGGTATCAATGAGCAGTTCTTC

d_call: TRBD2
j_call: TRBJ2-2
v_call: TRBV29-1
cdr3_length: 15
clone_size: .
cdr3_aa: CSARTSGPNTGELFF
cdr3_nt: TGCAGCGCCAGGACTAGCGGACCGAACACCGGGGAGCTGTTTTTT

d_call: .
j_call: TRBJ2-5
v_call: TRBV5-4
cdr3_length: 13
clone_size: .
cdr3_aa: CASSADPQETQYF
cdr3_nt: TGTGCCAGCAGCGCCGACCCCCAAGAGACCCAGTACTTC

d_call: .
j_call: TRBJ1-5
v_call: TRBV7-9
cdr3_length: 12
clone_size: few
cdr3_aa: CASSLGFQPQHF
cdr3_nt: TGTGCCAGCAGCTTAGGATTTCAGCCCCAGCATTTT

d_call: TRBD2
j_call: TRBJ2-1
v_call: TRBV7-3
cdr3_length: 16
clone_size: .
cdr3_aa: CASSLRVREAYNEQFF
cdr3_nt: TGTGCCAGCAGCTTAAGGGTCCGGGAGGCCTACAATGAGCAGTTCTTC

d_call: TRBD2
j_call: TRBJ2-1
v_call: TRBV14
cdr3_length: 16
clone_size: .
cdr3_aa: CASSQGTSGIYNEQFF
cdr3_nt: TGTGCCAGCAGCCAAGGGACTAGCGGGATTTACAATGAGCAGTTCTTC

d_call: .
j_call: TRBJ2-5
v_call: TRBV5-1
cdr3_length: 15
clone_size: .
cdr3_aa: CASSLVVPPGETQYF
cdr3_nt: TGCGCCAGCAGCTTGGTTGTCCCCCCTGGGGAGACCCAGTACTTC

d_call: .
j_call: TRBJ2-7
v_call: TRBV5-4
cdr3_length: 13
clone_size: once
cdr3_aa: CASSRDTTYEQYF
cdr3_nt: TGTGCCAGCAGCCGGGACACCACCTACGAGCAGTACTTC

d_call: TRBD2
j_call: TRBJ2-1
v_call: TRBV12-5
cdr3_length: 15
clone_size: .
cdr3_aa: CASGLARDYYNEQFF
cdr3_nt: TGTGCTAGTGGTTTGGCCAGGGACTACTACAATGAGCAGTTCTTC

d_call: .
j_call: TRBJ1-2
v_call: TRBV4-1
cdr3_length: 16
clone_size: .
cdr3_aa: CASSQVGGASNYGYTF
cdr3_nt: TGCGCCAGCAGCCAAGTAGGGGGGGCCTCCAACTATGGCTACACCTTC

d_call: .
j_call: TRBJ2-5
v_call: TRBV28
cdr3_length: 14
clone_size: once
cdr3_aa: CASSLWDTKETQYF
cdr3_nt: TGTGCCAGCAGTTTATGGGACACAAAAGAGACCCAGTACTTC

d_call: .
j_call: TRBJ1-1
v_call: TRBV5-4
cdr3_length: 14
clone_size: .
cdr3_aa: CASSPTGGVTEAFF
cdr3_nt: TGTGCCAGCAGCCCGACAGGTGGGGTGACTGAAGCTTTCTTT

d_call: TRBD1
j_call: TRBJ2-1
v_call: TRBV11-3
cdr3_length: 14
clone_size: .
cdr3_aa: CASSLRQGYNEQFF
cdr3_nt: TGTGCCAGCAGTTTAAGACAGGGCTACAATGAGCAGTTCTTC

d_call: .
j_call: TRBJ1-1
v_call: TRBV28
cdr3_length: 16
clone_size: .
cdr3_aa: CASSLEVRLTGARAFF
cdr3_nt: TGTGCCAGCAGTTTAGAGGTACGGCTTACGGGGGCTAGGGCTTTCTTT

d_call: TRBD1
j_call: TRBJ2-5
v_call: TRBV5-1
cdr3_length: 14
clone_size: .
cdr3_aa: CASSGTGGEETQYF
cdr3_nt: TGCGCCAGCAGCGGGACAGGAGGAGAAGAGACCCAGTACTTC

d_call: TRBD2
j_call: TRBJ2-1
v_call: TRBV5-1
cdr3_length: 16
clone_size: .
cdr3_aa: CASSLRVAGGNNEQFF
cdr3_nt: TGCGCCAGCAGCTTGAGGGTAGCGGGAGGGAACAATGAGCAGTTCTTC

d_call: TRBD2
j_call: TRBJ2-1
v_call: TRBV7-7
cdr3_length: 12
clone_size: .
cdr3_aa: CASSPGGYEQFF
cdr3_nt: TGTGCCAGCAGCCCGGGGGGTTATGAGCAGTTCTTC

d_call: .
j_call: TRBJ2-5
v_call: TRBV7-7
cdr3_length: 13
clone_size: .
cdr3_aa: CASSQGPQETQYF
cdr3_nt: TGTGCCAGCAGCCAGGGCCCCCAAGAGACCCAGTACTTC

d_call: .
j_call: TRBJ1-4
v_call: TRBV7-8
cdr3_length: 14
clone_size: .
cdr3_aa: CASSLSTGREKLFF
cdr3_nt: TGTGCCAGCAGCTTAAGCACAGGCCGAGAAAAACTGTTTTTT

d_call: .
j_call: TRBJ2-4
v_call: TRBV9
cdr3_length: 18
clone_size: once
cdr3_aa: CASSPTVDSLAAKNIQYF
cdr3_nt: TGTGCCAGCAGCCCCACGGTGGACAGTCTAGCGGCCAAAAACATTCAGTACTTC

d_call: .
j_call: TRBJ2-1
v_call: TRBV19
cdr3_length: 16
clone_size: .
cdr3_aa: CASSIPLSYRYNEQFF
cdr3_nt: TGTGCCAGTAGTATCCCGCTTAGTTACCGTTACAATGAGCAGTTCTTC

d_call: .
j_call: TRBJ1-2
v_call: TRBV10-1
cdr3_length: 15
clone_size: .
cdr3_aa: CASSERRGANYGYTF
cdr3_nt: TGCGCCAGCAGTGAGAGAAGGGGGGCCAACTATGGCTACACCTTC

d_call: .
j_call: TRBJ1-5
v_call: TRBV4-3
cdr3_length: 18
clone_size: .
cdr3_aa: CAGSQEGFHRDSCVPQHF
cdr3_nt: TGCGCCGGCAGCCAAGAAGGTTTTCACCGGGACTCCTGCGTGCCCCAGCATTTT

d_call: TRBD2
j_call: TRBJ2-7
v_call: TRBV5-4
cdr3_length: 14
clone_size: .
cdr3_aa: CASTVASGSYEQYF
cdr3_nt: TGTGCCAGCACCGTTGCTAGCGGCTCCTACGAGCAGTACTTC

d_call: .
j_call: TRBJ2-7
v_call: TRBV14
cdr3_length: 14
clone_size: .
cdr3_aa: CASSPPGWLHEQYF
cdr3_nt: TGTGCCAGCAGCCCGCCGGGGTGGCTACACGAGCAGTACTTC

d_call: .
j_call: TRBJ1-5
v_call: TRBV4-2
cdr3_length: 14
clone_size: .
cdr3_aa: CASSQGQGTQPQHF
cdr3_nt: TGTGCCAGCAGCCAAGGTCAGGGGACTCAGCCCCAGCATTTT

d_call: .
j_call: TRBJ1-5
v_call: TRBV7-2
cdr3_length: 14
clone_size: .
cdr3_aa: CASSVRGSGLPQHF
cdr3_nt: TGTGCCAGCAGCGTGAGAGGTTCTGGATTACCCCAGCATTTT

d_call: .
j_call: TRBJ1-1
v_call: TRBV9
cdr3_length: 15
clone_size: .
cdr3_aa: CASSEGVGRNTEAFF
cdr3_nt: TGTGCCAGCAGCGAGGGGGTGGGGAGGAACACTGAAGCTTTCTTT

d_call: .
j_call: TRBJ2-7
v_call: TRBV7-8
cdr3_length: 12
clone_size: .
cdr3_aa: CASSLTGDEQYF
cdr3_nt: TGTGCCAGCAGCTTGACCGGTGACGAGCAGTACTTC

d_call: TRBD2
j_call: TRBJ2-5
v_call: TRBV19
cdr3_length: 16
clone_size: .
cdr3_aa: CASSRTSGAARETQYF
cdr3_nt: TGTGCCAGTAGTAGGACTAGCGGGGCTGCGCGAGAGACCCAGTACTTC

d_call: TRBD1
j_call: TRBJ2-2
v_call: TRBV11-2
cdr3_length: 18
clone_size: .
cdr3_aa: CASSPLWDRGPNTGELFF
cdr3_nt: TGTGCCAGCAGCCCCCTGTGGGACAGGGGGCCGAACACCGGGGAGCTGTTTTTT

d_call: .
j_call: TRBJ2-1
v_call: TRBV5-6
cdr3_length: 12
clone_size: .
cdr3_aa: CASSRQDNEQFF
cdr3_nt: TGTGCCAGCAGCCGACAGGACAATGAGCAGTTCTTC

d_call: TRBD2
j_call: TRBJ2-3
v_call: TRBV11-3
cdr3_length: 16
clone_size: .
cdr3_aa: CASSSGPSGKTDTQYF
cdr3_nt: TGTGCCAGCAGCTCAGGCCCAAGCGGGAAGACAGATACGCAGTATTTT

d_call: .
j_call: TRBJ1-1
v_call: TRBV27
cdr3_length: 14
clone_size: .
cdr3_aa: CASSFRITNTEAFF
cdr3_nt: TGTGCCAGCAGTTTCAGGATCACCAACACTGAAGCTTTCTTT

d_call: .
j_call: TRBJ1-4
v_call: TRBV25-1
cdr3_length: 13
clone_size: .
cdr3_aa: CASSEGIWEKLFF
cdr3_nt: TGTGCCAGCAGTGAGGGAATTTGGGAAAAACTGTTTTTT

d_call: .
j_call: TRBJ2-5
v_call: TRBV5-1
cdr3_length: 15
clone_size: once
cdr3_aa: CASSLVPGPRETQYF
cdr3_nt: TGCGCCAGCAGCTTGGTCCCGGGGCCCCGAGAGACCCAGTACTTC

d_call: .
j_call: TRBJ2-7
v_call: TRBV28
cdr3_length: 14
clone_size: .
cdr3_aa: CASSSRVITYEQYF
cdr3_nt: TGTGCCAGCAGTTCCCGGGTTATTACCTACGAGCAGTACTTC

d_call: .
j_call: TRBJ2-5
v_call: TRBV28
cdr3_length: 14
clone_size: .
cdr3_aa: CASSLAGPQETQYF
cdr3_nt: TGTGCCAGCAGTCTCGCGGGACCCCAAGAGACCCAGTACTTC

d_call: TRBD1
j_call: TRBJ2-2
v_call: TRBV18
cdr3_length: 16
clone_size: once
cdr3_aa: CASSPSTRRGTGELFF
cdr3_nt: TGTGCCAGCTCACCATCGACGCGCAGGGGGACCGGGGAGCTGTTTTTT

d_call: TRBD1
j_call: TRBJ2-2
v_call: TRBV5-1
cdr3_length: 16
clone_size: .
cdr3_aa: CASSLNRQGDTGELFF
cdr3_nt: TGCGCCAGCAGCTTAAACAGACAGGGGGATACCGGGGAGCTGTTTTTT